The next 10 T cell receptor beta chains were all read from a single sample in a study of shared clonotypes between healthy human individuals. In the naive CD8 group, cells lacked CD45RO and were positively selected for CCR7, so terminally differentiated effector memory CD45RA+ cells were left out. Method: immunoSEQ multiplex PCR; TCRdb's copy keeps in-frame clones and lacks some. This table has about 2.2 million clones, about 94% appearing once. Sequences were obtained from naive CD8+ T cells from PBMCs. These receptors all come from a man aged 18 to 30 in good health. Some clones in this sample may be carry-over from other donors' samples.

This clone showed up just once. This chain joins TRBV27 and TRBJ2-1, with D hard to call. The ends were cut back, 3 bases at V and 5 bases at J, with 11 bases in the middle. The CDR3 runs 14 residues. The germline CDR1 and CDR2 sequences are MNHEY and SMNVEV (reference sequence). As DNA, the CDR3 is TGTGCCAGCAGTTTTAAGGGCTACCACAATGAGCAGTTCTTC. Protein: CASSFKGYHNEQFF.

This rearrangement joins TRBV6-5 to TRBJ1-2; TRBD1 is a possible D gene (5 bases). The CDR3 runs to 16 residues. CDR1 and CDR2 from the germline V gene are MNHEY and SVGAGI. V was cut by 4 bases and J by 0 bases, with 15 bases left in between. The CDR3 DNA reads TGTGCCAGCAGTTCTCAGGGACGGCCGACTAACTATGGCTACACCTTC. This codes for CASSSQGRPTNYGYTF.

This sequence joins TRBV6-5 and TRBJ1-2; the match to TRBD1 covers 9 bases. With 4 bases clipped from V and 6 bases from J, the junction kept 3 bases outside the gene matches. The length of the CDR3 is 13 residues. Germline-derived CDR1 and CDR2 are MNHEY and SVGAGI. DNA of the CDR3: TGTGCCAGCAGTTTCGGGACAGGGAATGGCTACACCTTC. It specifies CASSFGTGNGYTF.

J is TRBJ2-7 and V is TRBV27, with D possibly matching TRBD1 (6 bases). V shed 3 bases and J shed 4 bases, with 13 bases lying between them. The CDR3 runs to 14 residues. Germline CDR1 reads MNHEY; CDR2 reads SMNVEV (reference sequence). The CDR3, as DNA: TGTGCCAGCAGTTTGGGGACATCGCTATACGAGCAGTACTTC. Its translation is CASSLGTSLYEQYF.

J is TRBJ1-1 and V is TRBV15, with TRBD1 as a possible D gene (6 bases). Germline CDR1 is LNHNV and CDR2 is YYDKDF (reference sequence). CDR3 length equals 15 residues. V was shortened by 3 bases and J by 0 bases, with 11 bases between the two germline ends. The CDR3 region is CATSSSQGMNTEAFF. CDR3 bases: TGTGCCACCAGCAGTTCTCAGGGGATGAACACTGAAGCTTTCTTT.

The chain employs TRBV5-1 and TRBJ1-1; TRBD1 agrees at 9 bases. The CDR3 extends over 14 amino acids. Germline V gene data show CDR1 as SGHRS and CDR2 as YFSETQ. V gave up 4 bases and J gave up 3 bases; unmatched junction bases: 4. The CDR3 spells CASSPWTGDTEAFF. The CDR3 DNA follows: TGCGCCAGCAGCCCGTGGACAGGGGACACTGAAGCTTTCTTT.

J is TRBJ1-5 and V is TRBV2; D remains ambiguous. This CDR3 has 13 amino acids. Germline CDR1 SNHLY, CDR2 FYNNEI. Trimming removed 7 bases at V and 3 bases at J, with 10 bases between. The CDR3 spells CASKGIDNQPQHF. The CDR3 DNA reads as TGTGCCAGCAAAGGGATAGACAATCAGCCCCAGCATTTT.

Only one count was recorded for this clone. The CDR3: CASSFAGIPYEQYF. CDR3 nucleotides: TGTGCCAGCAGCTTCGCAGGGATCCCCTACGAGCAGTACTTC. The V call is TRBV7-8, the J call TRBJ2-7; TRBD1 is a possible D gene (5 bases). Germline V CDR1 and CDR2: SGHVS, FQNEAQ. This CDR3 spans 14 amino acids. With 3 bases removed from V and 2 bases from J, the gap between germline ends came to 11 bases.

The V gene is TRBV9, the J gene TRBJ2-1; 8 nucleotides agree with TRBD1. Germline-derived CDR1 and CDR2 are SGDLS and YYNGEE. The V and J ends lost 3 bases and 3 bases, in that order; junction bases with no gene match: 8. The CDR3 consists of 16 residues. CDR3 protein: CASSAAGGSVYNEQFF. DNA for the CDR3: TGTGCCAGCAGCGCCGCAGGGGGCTCCGTCTACAATGAGCAGTTCTTC.

The chain links TRBV7-6 to TRBJ2-5, with a possible D match to TRBD1 (5 bases). The CDR3 has 15 residues. CDR1 SGHVS and CDR2 FNYEAQ come from the germline V gene. The V end lost 1 base, the J end lost 1 base, and 10 bases lay between the germline ends. The DNA of the CDR3 is TGTGCCAGCAGCTTAGATAGGACAAGCCAAGAGACCCAGTACTTC. It is translated as CASSLDRTSQETQYF.